These T cell receptor beta chains were read from a single sample in a study of T-cell reconstitution after alpha-beta-depleted transplantation in children. TCRdb processed the PCR reads anew with MiXCR; each CDR3 protein has one entry. The sample shows about 98,000 distinct CDR3 sequences, 20% to 30% of them seen only once. The sample here was PBMCs, taken before TCRalphabeta/CD19-depleted stem cell transplant. The receptor source for this set is a boy aged 2 to 10 with acute lymphoblastic leukemia, due to receive a stem cell transplant. Each CDR3 is given with its conserved first and last residue. The order of the fields is D gene, J gene, V gene, CDR3 length, clone size, CDR3 DNA, CDR3 protein. A D gene is named only where the DNA matches it firmly. The size field is filled for only some rows; it gives once, few, many or a size class.

D gene: TRBD1
J gene: TRBJ1-1
V gene: TRBV7-2
CDR3 length: 15
clone size: few
CDR3 DNA: TGTGCCAGCGGAGGAACCGGGACAGGGATTGGTGAAGCTTTCTTT
CDR3 protein: CASGGTGTGIGEAFF

D gene: .
J gene: TRBJ2-3
V gene: TRBV28
CDR3 length: 15
clone size: few
CDR3 DNA: TGTGCCAGCGGTAAGGGAAACAGCCGCACAGATACGCAGTATTTT
CDR3 protein: CASGKGNSRTDTQYF

D gene: TRBD2
J gene: TRBJ2-3
V gene: TRBV29-1
CDR3 length: 14
clone size: few
CDR3 DNA: TGCAGCGTGTACCTAGCGGAGAAGCCAGATACGCAGTATTTT
CDR3 protein: CSVYLAEKPDTQYF

D gene: .
J gene: TRBJ2-5
V gene: TRBV5-1
CDR3 length: 15
clone size: few
CDR3 DNA: TGCGCCAGCTCTAGCCAATCGTCTCCCCAAGAGACCCAGTACTTC
CDR3 protein: CASSSQSSPQETQYF

D gene: .
J gene: TRBJ2-7
V gene: TRBV5-1
CDR3 length: 16
clone size: .
CDR3 DNA: TGCGCCAGCAGCTTGGCCCAAGGGGGGCTGTACTACGAGCAGTACTTC
CDR3 protein: CASSLAQGGLYYEQYF

D gene: TRBD2
J gene: TRBJ2-3
V gene: TRBV10-3
CDR3 length: 16
clone size: .
CDR3 DNA: TGTGCCGTCCAGGCTAGCGGAGGCTCTAGCACAGATACGCAGTATTTT
CDR3 protein: CAVQASGGSSTDTQYF

D gene: .
J gene: TRBJ1-1
V gene: TRBV28
CDR3 length: 13
clone size: few
CDR3 DNA: TGTGCCAGCAGACTCTGGGAGAACACTGAAGCTTTCTTT
CDR3 protein: CASRLWENTEAFF

D gene: TRBD1
J gene: TRBJ1-4
V gene: TRBV5-1
CDR3 length: 14
clone size: few
CDR3 DNA: TGCGCCAGCAGCTGGGACAGGCCTAATGAAAAACTGTTTTTT
CDR3 protein: CASSWDRPNEKLFF

D gene: TRBD2
J gene: TRBJ2-1
V gene: TRBV10-3
CDR3 length: 14
clone size: few
CDR3 DNA: TGTGCCACGAAACTAGCGGAGGCGGCCGATGAGCAGTTCTTC
CDR3 protein: CATKLAEAADEQFF

D gene: TRBD1
J gene: TRBJ2-5
V gene: TRBV11-2
CDR3 length: 15
clone size: few
CDR3 DNA: TGTGCCAGCAGCTTAGATCGGGACAGGGGGGAGACCCAGTACTTC
CDR3 protein: CASSLDRDRGETQYF

D gene: .
J gene: TRBJ2-3
V gene: TRBV5-6
CDR3 length: 15
clone size: few
CDR3 DNA: TGTGCCAGCAGTGGAGGGGGCGGAGGGGCGGATACGCAGTATTTT
CDR3 protein: CASSGGGGGADTQYF

D gene: TRBD1
J gene: TRBJ1-2
V gene: TRBV5-6
CDR3 length: 16
clone size: .
CDR3 DNA: TGTGCCAGCAGCTCGCTAGGAACCGGGACAGATTATGGCTACACCTTC
CDR3 protein: CASSSLGTGTDYGYTF

D gene: .
J gene: TRBJ1-1
V gene: TRBV5-1
CDR3 length: 15
clone size: few
CDR3 DNA: TGCGCCAGCAGCTTGGTACCGACGGGAAACACTGAAGCTTTCTTT
CDR3 protein: CASSLVPTGNTEAFF

D gene: .
J gene: TRBJ2-2
V gene: TRBV28
CDR3 length: 12
clone size: .
CDR3 DNA: TGTGCCAGCGCCCTCCCCACCGGGGAGCTGTTTTTT
CDR3 protein: CASALPTGELFF

D gene: TRBD2
J gene: TRBJ2-3
V gene: TRBV20-1
CDR3 length: 14
clone size: few
CDR3 DNA: TGCAGTGCTAGCACTAGCGGAGGCACAGATACGCAGTATTTT
CDR3 protein: CSASTSGGTDTQYF

D gene: .
J gene: TRBJ2-2
V gene: TRBV7-3
CDR3 length: 16
clone size: .
CDR3 DNA: TGTGCCAGCAGTCGAAGTCCGGGCCGCTCCACCGGGGAGCTGTTTTTT
CDR3 protein: CASSRSPGRSTGELFF

D gene: TRBD2
J gene: TRBJ2-7
V gene: TRBV2
CDR3 length: 15
clone size: few
CDR3 DNA: TGTGCCAGCAGTCTTTCCCCTCTAGCGGAGTACGAGCAGTACTTC
CDR3 protein: CASSLSPLAEYEQYF

D gene: .
J gene: TRBJ1-2
V gene: TRBV7-2
CDR3 length: 13
clone size: .
CDR3 DNA: TGTGCCAGCAGCTTGAGGACCGTCTATGGCTACACCTTC
CDR3 protein: CASSLRTVYGYTF

D gene: .
J gene: TRBJ2-5
V gene: TRBV28
CDR3 length: 14
clone size: .
CDR3 DNA: TGTGCCAGCAGTCCTAATGACTACCAAGAGACCCAGTACTTC
CDR3 protein: CASSPNDYQETQYF

D gene: .
J gene: TRBJ2-5
V gene: TRBV6-1
CDR3 length: 18
clone size: .
CDR3 DNA: TGTGCCAGCAGCCCCCGGGCCGGGGGTGCGGGGTTGGGGGAGACCCAGTACTTC
CDR3 protein: CASSPRAGGAGLGETQYF

D gene: .
J gene: TRBJ2-5
V gene: TRBV28
CDR3 length: 13
clone size: .
CDR3 DNA: TGTGCCAGCAGTTTACTAACCGGGGAGACCCAGTACTTC
CDR3 protein: CASSLLTGETQYF

D gene: .
J gene: TRBJ2-2
V gene: TRBV20-1
CDR3 length: 11
clone size: .
CDR3 DNA: TGCAGTGCTAAGGGGGTAATTGGGCTGTTTTTT
CDR3 protein: CSAKGVIGLFF

D gene: .
J gene: TRBJ1-4
V gene: TRBV28
CDR3 length: 14
clone size: .
CDR3 DNA: TGTGCCAGCACCCTGAGCTCGGCTAATGAAAAACTGTTTTTT
CDR3 protein: CASTLSSANEKLFF

D gene: TRBD1
J gene: TRBJ1-1
V gene: TRBV5-1
CDR3 length: 14
clone size: .
CDR3 DNA: TGCGCCAGCAGCTTGGAGGGACAGGGAACCTCAGCTTTCTTT
CDR3 protein: CASSLEGQGTSAFF

D gene: TRBD2
J gene: TRBJ2-7
V gene: TRBV10-3
CDR3 length: 15
clone size: .
CDR3 DNA: TGTGCCATCAGTGAGTCGAAACTAGCGGGAAACGAGCAGTACTTC
CDR3 protein: CAISESKLAGNEQYF

D gene: .
J gene: TRBJ2-1
V gene: TRBV29-1
CDR3 length: 12
clone size: .
CDR3 DNA: TGCAGCGTTGAGGTTGGCGGAAATGAGCAGTTCTTC
CDR3 protein: CSVEVGGNEQFF

D gene: .
J gene: TRBJ1-4
V gene: TRBV6-2/TRBV6-3
CDR3 length: 14
clone size: few
CDR3 DNA: TGTGCCAGCAGTTACGAGACGGATAATGAAAAACTGTTTTTT
CDR3 protein: CASSYETDNEKLFF

D gene: TRBD2
J gene: TRBJ2-2
V gene: TRBV3-1
CDR3 length: 19
clone size: few
CDR3 DNA: TGTGCCAGCAGCCAAGACTTTAGAGAAGCTAGCGGGCGCACCGGGGAGCTGTTTTTT
CDR3 protein: CASSQDFREASGRTGELFF

D gene: TRBD2
J gene: TRBJ2-3
V gene: TRBV3-1
CDR3 length: 15
clone size: .
CDR3 DNA: TGTGCCAGCAGCCAGGCACTAGCGCCCCCGGATACGCAGTATTTT
CDR3 protein: CASSQALAPPDTQYF

D gene: .
J gene: TRBJ2-1
V gene: TRBV5-1
CDR3 length: 16
clone size: few
CDR3 DNA: TGCGCCAGCAGCCTTTCTAGTGTCAGCTCCTACAATGAGCAGTTCTTC
CDR3 protein: CASSLSSVSSYNEQFF

D gene: .
J gene: TRBJ1-3
V gene: TRBV2
CDR3 length: 15
clone size: many
CDR3 DNA: TGTGCCAGCAACGGACAGCGACTCTCTGGAAACACCATATATTTT
CDR3 protein: CASNGQRLSGNTIYF

D gene: .
J gene: TRBJ1-2
V gene: TRBV10-1
CDR3 length: 12
clone size: .
CDR3 DNA: TGCGCCCCAGCGGTCAGTATATATGGCTACACCTTC
CDR3 protein: CAPAVSIYGYTF

D gene: .
J gene: TRBJ1-2
V gene: TRBV7-2
CDR3 length: 13
clone size: many
CDR3 DNA: TGTGCCAGCAGCTTAATCAGCAGCTATGGCTACACCTTC
CDR3 protein: CASSLISSYGYTF

D gene: .
J gene: TRBJ2-7
V gene: TRBV12-3/TRBV12-4
CDR3 length: 14
clone size: few
CDR3 DNA: TGTGCCAGCAGTCCCCCAGGATTCTCCTACGAGCAGTACTTC
CDR3 protein: CASSPPGFSYEQYF

D gene: .
J gene: TRBJ1-6
V gene: TRBV12-3/TRBV12-4
CDR3 length: 12
clone size: many
CDR3 DNA: TGTGCCAGCAGCTCCCGGAATTCACCCCTCCACTTT
CDR3 protein: CASSSRNSPLHF

D gene: TRBD2
J gene: TRBJ2-5
V gene: TRBV4-1
CDR3 length: 16
clone size: few
CDR3 DNA: TGCGCCAGCAGCCAAGAAGCCGGCAGGGAGGGTGAGACCCAGTACTTC
CDR3 protein: CASSQEAGREGETQYF

D gene: .
J gene: TRBJ2-1
V gene: TRBV6-4
CDR3 length: 14
clone size: few
CDR3 DNA: TGTGCCAGTGGTACAGGTAACACCTACAATGAGCAGTTCTTC
CDR3 protein: CASGTGNTYNEQFF

D gene: TRBD2
J gene: TRBJ2-5
V gene: TRBV28
CDR3 length: 16
clone size: few
CDR3 DNA: TGTGCCACCGTAACAAATGGGCGACTAGCGGAAGAGACCCAGTACTTC
CDR3 protein: CATVTNGRLAEETQYF

D gene: TRBD2
J gene: TRBJ2-2
V gene: TRBV3-1
CDR3 length: 14
clone size: .
CDR3 DNA: TGTGCCAGCAGCCAATCAGGGAGGGTCGGGGAGCTGTTTTTT
CDR3 protein: CASSQSGRVGELFF

D gene: TRBD2
J gene: TRBJ2-3
V gene: TRBV10-3
CDR3 length: 15
clone size: .
CDR3 DNA: TGTGCCATCAGTGTAGGCGGGAGCCAAACAGATACGCAGTATTTT
CDR3 protein: CAISVGGSQTDTQYF

D gene: .
J gene: TRBJ2-2
V gene: TRBV5-1
CDR3 length: 13
clone size: many
CDR3 DNA: TGCGCCAGCAGTGGTGGGTCGGCCGGGGAGCTGTTTTTT
CDR3 protein: CASSGGSAGELFF

D gene: .
J gene: TRBJ2-6
V gene: TRBV28
CDR3 length: 15
clone size: few
CDR3 DNA: TGTGCCAGCAGGACAGGTCACTCTGGGGCCAACGTCCTGACTTTC
CDR3 protein: CASRTGHSGANVLTF

D gene: .
J gene: TRBJ2-5
V gene: TRBV27
CDR3 length: 13
clone size: .
CDR3 DNA: TGTGCCAGCAGCAGACAGGACCAAGAGACCCAGTACTTC
CDR3 protein: CASSRQDQETQYF

D gene: .
J gene: TRBJ2-7
V gene: TRBV7-9
CDR3 length: 15
clone size: few
CDR3 DNA: TGTGCCAGCAGCTTAGGCGGCAGGGCTAACTACGAGCAGTACTTC
CDR3 protein: CASSLGGRANYEQYF